These T cell receptor beta chains were read from a single sample in a study of blood T cell repertoires in COVID-19. Repertoires were generated with immunoSEQ multiplex PCR, while TCRdb's copy carries only in-frame clones and drops some. The table records 310,000 or so clones, approximately 92% of them present only once. The sample consisted of PBMCs or T cells enriched from blood (not recorded which). All receptors come from a woman aged 25 to 39 who had recovered from COVID-19. Both conserved end residues are part of each CDR3. Size is omitted from some rows. Given values are once, few, many or a class for expanded clones.

v_gene	j_gene	abundance	CDR3aa
TRBV19	TRBJ1-2	.	CASSDADTGIYGYTF
TRBV2	TRBJ2-5	once	CASTQGAETQYF
TRBV7-9	TRBJ2-3	.	CASSLKGADSTDTQYF
TRBV3-1/TRBV3-2	TRBJ2-7	.	CASSPELGHHSYEQYF
TRBV19	TRBJ1-3	.	CASSTGHTSGNTIYF
TRBV5-1	TRBJ2-7	.	CASSPTSGRFPYEQYF
TRBV13	TRBJ1-1	.	CASSTGDSYNTEAFF
TRBV10-1	TRBJ2-7	.	CASSGKTGASYEQYF
TRBV5-1	TRBJ2-3	many	CASSLGQGADTQYF
TRBV2	TRBJ2-3	.	CASRKDSTDTQYF
TRBV30	TRBJ1-1	.	CAWSVWGRRETEAFF
TRBV30	TRBJ2-2	once	CAWSPRSGRALGGELFF
TRBV29-1	TRBJ2-4	.	CSVEEVGGSGAKNIQYF
TRBV19	TRBJ1-5	.	CASTWSGGRGSNQPQHF
TRBV5-1	TRBJ1-6	.	CASSLDRVNSPLHF
TRBV7-8	TRBJ1-1	few	CASSLDRELAFF
TRBV19	TRBJ1-2	once	CATRQGQYYGYTF
TRBV7-9	TRBJ1-1	.	CASSLDRNTEAFF
TRBV5-5	TRBJ2-1	once	CASSFNYNEQFF
TRBV12-3/TRBV12-4	TRBJ1-2	.	CATSGDNYGYTF
TRBV9	TRBJ2-7	.	CASSVGLAGTYEQYF
TRBV28	TRBJ2-2	.	CASSSHEKNTGELFF
TRBV29-1	TRBJ2-1	.	CSVERLAGAASEQFF
TRBV6-2/TRBV6-3	TRBJ2-2	.	CASSLGLAGHPGLGDTGELFF
TRBV5-1	TRBJ2-1	once	CASSPPVILGSGRRGEQFF
TRBV5-1	TRBJ2-3	.	CASTRGRGEHSTDTQYF
TRBV6-5	TRBJ2-7	once	CASRQGLTYEQYF
TRBV27	TRBJ1-5	once	CASSFYSNQPQHF